This T cell receptor beta chain was sequenced in a study of CD8 T cells in Susac syndrome. As concerns this clonotype: Its antigen is not known.

The V gene's germline CDR1 is MGHDK and CDR2 SYGVNS. The length of the CDR3 is 15 residues. After removal of 6 bases from V and 6 bases from J, the junction contained 9 bases not matched to a gene. 0.5 to 1 ug RNA was reverse transcribed with random hexamers. Across 54 Vbeta and 13 Jbeta, immunoSEQ multiplex PCR amplified TCR beta CDR3. TCRdb re-called the immunoSEQ multiplex PCR reads through MiXCR, storing one row per CDR3 protein. The sample has under 300,000 distinct CDR3 sequences; roughly 95% are singletons. Study results and caveats: In Susac syndrome, the CD4+ T cell repertoires did not show clonal expansion.

This chain uses TRBV25-1 with TRBJ2-7, with TRBD2 matching 12 bases. This clonotype was sampled from a human donor with Susac syndrome. The sequenced sample consisted of CD4+ T cells from PBMCs. The CDR3 here is CASRPRLAGAPEQYF. For the CDR3, the DNA is TGTGCCAGCAGACCCCGACTAGCGGGAGCCCCCGAGCAGTACTTC.